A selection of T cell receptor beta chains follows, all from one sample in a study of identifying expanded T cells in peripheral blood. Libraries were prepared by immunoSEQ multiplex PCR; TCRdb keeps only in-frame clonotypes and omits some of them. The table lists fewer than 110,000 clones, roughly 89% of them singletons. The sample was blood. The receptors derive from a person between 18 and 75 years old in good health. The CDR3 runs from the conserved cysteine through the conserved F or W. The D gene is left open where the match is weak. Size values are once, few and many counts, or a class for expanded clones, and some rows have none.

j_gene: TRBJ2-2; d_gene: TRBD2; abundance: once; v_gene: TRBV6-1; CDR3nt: TGTGCCAGCAGTGCCGGACTAGCGGGGTTGAACACCGGGGAGCTGTTTTTT; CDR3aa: CASSAGLAGLNTGELFF
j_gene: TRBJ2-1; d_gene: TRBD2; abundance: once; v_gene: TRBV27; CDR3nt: TGTGCCAGCAGTTTATATCGCGCGGGGGACTCCTACAATGAGCAGTTCTTC; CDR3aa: CASSLYRAGDSYNEQFF
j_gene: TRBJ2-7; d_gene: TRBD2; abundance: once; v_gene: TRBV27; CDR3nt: TGTGCCAGCAGTCCCGGGGGGGCTAGCCACGAGCAGTACTTC; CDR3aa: CASSPGGASHEQYF
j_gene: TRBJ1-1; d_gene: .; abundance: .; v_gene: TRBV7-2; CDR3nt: TGTGCCAGCAGCTTAGTTACAGCTTTGAACACTGAAGCTTTCTTT; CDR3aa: CASSLVTALNTEAFF
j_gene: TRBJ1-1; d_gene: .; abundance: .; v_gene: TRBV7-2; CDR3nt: TGTGCCAGCAGCTCATACGCGAACACTGAAGCTTTCTTT; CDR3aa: CASSSYANTEAFF
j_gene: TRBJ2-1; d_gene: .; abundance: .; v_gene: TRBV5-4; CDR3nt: TGTGCCAGCAGCGGGGCGGTTCGGCCGGAGGAGGGTGAGCAGTTCTTC; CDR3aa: CASSGAVRPEEGEQFF
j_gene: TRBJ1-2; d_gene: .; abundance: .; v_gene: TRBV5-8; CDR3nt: TGTGCCAGCAGGAGGGGGGCACAAGCGAGCTACACCTTC; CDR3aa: CASRRGAQASYTF
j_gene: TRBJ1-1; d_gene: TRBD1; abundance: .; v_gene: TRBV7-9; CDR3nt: TGTGCCAGCAGCCCAGCTCTTGGGACAGGGGGCAGGGACACTGAAGCTTTCTTT; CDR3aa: CASSPALGTGGRDTEAFF
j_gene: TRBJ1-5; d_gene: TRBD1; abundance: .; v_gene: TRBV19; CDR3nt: TGTGCCAGTACCGTTTATGGGACAGGGAATCAGCCCCAGCATTTT; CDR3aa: CASTVYGTGNQPQHF
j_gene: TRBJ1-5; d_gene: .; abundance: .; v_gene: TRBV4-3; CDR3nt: TGCGCCAGCAGCCAAGATAATGATCAGCCCCAGCATTTT; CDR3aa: CASSQDNDQPQHF
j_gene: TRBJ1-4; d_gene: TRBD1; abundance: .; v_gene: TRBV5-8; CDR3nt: TGTGCCAGCAGCTCCGGACAGGGGGGGAAACTGTTTTTT; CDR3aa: CASSSGQGGKLFF
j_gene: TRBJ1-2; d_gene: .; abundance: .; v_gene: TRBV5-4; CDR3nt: TGTGCCAGCAGCTTGAGGGGGGCGTATGGCTACACCTTC; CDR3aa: CASSLRGAYGYTF
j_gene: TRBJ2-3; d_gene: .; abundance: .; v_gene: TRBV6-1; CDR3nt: TGTGCCAGCAGCACCACAGATACGCAGTATTTT; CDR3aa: CASSTTDTQYF
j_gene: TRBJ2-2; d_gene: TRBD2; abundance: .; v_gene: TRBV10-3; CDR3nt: TGTGCCGTCCGGACTAGCGGGGCGAACACCGGGGAGCTGTTTTTT; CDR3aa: CAVRTSGANTGELFF
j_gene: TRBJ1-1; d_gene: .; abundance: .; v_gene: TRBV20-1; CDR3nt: TGCAGTGCGATCCAGGGGACTGAAGCTTTCTTT; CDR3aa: CSAIQGTEAFF
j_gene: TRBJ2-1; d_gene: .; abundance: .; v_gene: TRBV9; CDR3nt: TGTGCCAGCAGCGTAGACAGGGCTAGCTCCTACAATGAGCAGTTCTTC; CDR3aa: CASSVDRASSYNEQFF
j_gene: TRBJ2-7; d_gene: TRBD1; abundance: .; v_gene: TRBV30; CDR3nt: TGTGCCTGGAGTACAGGACAGGGTGGGTACGAGCAGTACTTC; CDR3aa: CAWSTGQGGYEQYF
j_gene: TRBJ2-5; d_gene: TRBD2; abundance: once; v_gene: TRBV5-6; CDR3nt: TGTGCCAGCAGCACCAGCGGGGGGTGGGAAGAGACCCAGTACTTC; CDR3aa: CASSTSGGWEETQYF
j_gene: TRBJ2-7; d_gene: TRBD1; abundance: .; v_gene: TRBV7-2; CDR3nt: TGTGCCAGCAGCTCGGACAGGGTTACCTACGAGCAGTACTTC; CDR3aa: CASSSDRVTYEQYF
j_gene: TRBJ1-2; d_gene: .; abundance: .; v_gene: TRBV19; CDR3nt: TGTGCCAGTCTGGGGTGGGAGGGCAACTATGGCTACACCTTC; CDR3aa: CASLGWEGNYGYTF
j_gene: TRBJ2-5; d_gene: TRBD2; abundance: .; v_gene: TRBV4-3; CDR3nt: TGCGCCAGCAGCCAGGGACTAGGGGAGACCCAGTACTTC; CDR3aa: CASSQGLGETQYF
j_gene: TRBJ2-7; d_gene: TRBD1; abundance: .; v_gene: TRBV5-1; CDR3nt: TGCGCCAGCAGCACCGAGGGGGCCTCCTACGAGCAGTACTTC; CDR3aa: CASSTEGASYEQYF
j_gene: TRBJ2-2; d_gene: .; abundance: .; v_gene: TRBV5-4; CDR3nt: TGTGCCAGCAAATCTCCGGAGGCGAGCACCGGGGAGCTGTTTTTT; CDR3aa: CASKSPEASTGELFF
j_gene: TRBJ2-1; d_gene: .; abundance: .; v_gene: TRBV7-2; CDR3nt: TGTGCCAGCAGCCAGTACACAGGGCGACAGTTCTTC; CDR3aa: CASSQYTGRQFF
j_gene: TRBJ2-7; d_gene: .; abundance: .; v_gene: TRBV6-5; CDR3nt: TGTGCCAGCTCCGGCAGCAGGGGAAGGCACGAGCAGTACTTC; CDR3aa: CASSGSRGRHEQYF
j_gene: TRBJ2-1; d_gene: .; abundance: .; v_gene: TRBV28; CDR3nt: TGTGCCAGCAGTTTGGTCCCTGTGGGGCTGGGGCAGTTCTTC; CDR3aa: CASSLVPVGLGQFF
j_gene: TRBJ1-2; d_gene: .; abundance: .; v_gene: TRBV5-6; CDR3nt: TGTGCCAGCAGCTTGGCCGAGGCCTATGGCTACACCTTC; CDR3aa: CASSLAEAYGYTF
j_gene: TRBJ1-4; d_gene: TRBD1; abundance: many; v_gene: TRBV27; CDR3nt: TGTGCCAGCAGTCAGACAGGGGGTAATGAAAAACTGTTTTTT; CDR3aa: CASSQTGGNEKLFF